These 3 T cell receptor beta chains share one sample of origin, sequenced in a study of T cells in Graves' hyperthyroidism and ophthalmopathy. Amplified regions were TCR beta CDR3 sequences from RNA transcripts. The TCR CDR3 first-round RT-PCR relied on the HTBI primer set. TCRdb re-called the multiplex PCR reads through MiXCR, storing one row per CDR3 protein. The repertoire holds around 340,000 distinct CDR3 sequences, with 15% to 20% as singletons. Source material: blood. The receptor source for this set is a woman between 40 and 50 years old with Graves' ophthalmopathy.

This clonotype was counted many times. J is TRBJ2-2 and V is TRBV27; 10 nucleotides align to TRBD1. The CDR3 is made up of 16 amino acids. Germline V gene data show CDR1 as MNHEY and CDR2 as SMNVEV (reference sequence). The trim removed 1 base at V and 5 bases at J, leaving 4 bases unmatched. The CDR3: CASSLFGTGVTGELFF. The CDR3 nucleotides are TGTGCCAGCAGTTTATTTGGGACAGGGGTGACCGGGGAGCTGTTTTTT.

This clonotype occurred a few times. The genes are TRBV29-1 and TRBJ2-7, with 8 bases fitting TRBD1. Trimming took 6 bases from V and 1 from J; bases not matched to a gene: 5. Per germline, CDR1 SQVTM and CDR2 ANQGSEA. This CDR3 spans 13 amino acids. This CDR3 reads CSVKGTGSYEQYF. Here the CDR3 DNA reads TGCAGCGTAAAAGGGACAGGTTCCTACGAGCAGTACTTC.

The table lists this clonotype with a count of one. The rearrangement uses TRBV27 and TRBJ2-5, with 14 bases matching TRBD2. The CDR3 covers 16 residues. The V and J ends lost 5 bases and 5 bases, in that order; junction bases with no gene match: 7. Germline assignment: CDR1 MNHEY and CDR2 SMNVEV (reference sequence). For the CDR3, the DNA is TGTGCCAGCAGTGGGGGACTAGCGGGAGCATGGGAGACCCAGTACTTC. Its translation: CASSGGLAGAWETQYF.